This T cell receptor (beta chain) was documented in a study of cytomegalovirus exposure and HLA in healthy donors. To note about this clone: Its specificity is unknown.

Broader study findings: Cytomegalovirus-associated TCR beta chains were listed, numbering 150 to 200. TCR beta chain V- and J-gene trimming was linked, in a later analysis, to a missense variant in DCLRE1C.

CDR1 is MNHEY, CDR2 SVGAGI, per germline. Trimming stripped 6 bases from V and 4 bases from J, with 12 bases between. The CDR3 length is 13 residues. The PCR used 60 Vbeta and 13 Jbeta primers. Sequencing was performed with immunoSEQ multiplex PCR; in TCRdb, only in-frame clones are kept and a portion is missing. This table holds some 200,000 clones, 79% found once. The sequenced sample consisted of PBMCs. The chain is built from TRBV6-5 and TRBJ2-5; TRBD1 might be the D (6 bases). The TCR sequence derives from a girl aged 10-17 years in good health and CMV-seropositive. CDR3 in amino acids: CASRPDRRETQYF. The CDR3 DNA follows: TGTGCCAGCAGACCAGACAGGCGAGAGACCCAGTACTTC.